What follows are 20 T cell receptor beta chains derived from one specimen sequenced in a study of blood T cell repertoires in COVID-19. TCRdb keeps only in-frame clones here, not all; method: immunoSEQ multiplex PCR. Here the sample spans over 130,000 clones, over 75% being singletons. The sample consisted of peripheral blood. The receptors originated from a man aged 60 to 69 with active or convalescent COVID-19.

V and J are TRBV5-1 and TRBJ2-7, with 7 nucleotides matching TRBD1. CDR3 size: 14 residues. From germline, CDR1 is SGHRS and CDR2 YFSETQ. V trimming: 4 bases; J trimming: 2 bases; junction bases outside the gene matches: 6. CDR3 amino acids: CASSKRQGPYEQYF. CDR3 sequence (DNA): TGCGCCAGCAGCAAGAGACAGGGCCCCTACGAGCAGTACTTC.

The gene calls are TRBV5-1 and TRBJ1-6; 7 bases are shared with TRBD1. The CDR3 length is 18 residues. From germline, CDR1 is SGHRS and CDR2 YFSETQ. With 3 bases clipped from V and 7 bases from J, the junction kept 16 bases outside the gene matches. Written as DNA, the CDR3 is TGCGCCAGCAGCTGGGGGGACAGACGATCACTTGAGAATTCACCCCTCCACTTT. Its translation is CASSWGDRRSLENSPLHF.

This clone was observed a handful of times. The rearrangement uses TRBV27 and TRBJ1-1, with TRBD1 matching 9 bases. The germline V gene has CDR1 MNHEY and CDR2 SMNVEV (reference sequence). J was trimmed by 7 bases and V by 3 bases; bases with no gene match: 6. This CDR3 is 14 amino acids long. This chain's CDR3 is CASSFRTGALEAFF. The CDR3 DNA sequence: TGTGCCAGCAGTTTCAGGACAGGGGCACTTGAAGCTTTCTTT.

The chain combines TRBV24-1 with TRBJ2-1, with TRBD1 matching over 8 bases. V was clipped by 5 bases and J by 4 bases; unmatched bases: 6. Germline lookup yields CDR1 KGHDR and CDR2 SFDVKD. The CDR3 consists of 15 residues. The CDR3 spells CATSGAGTGYNEQFF. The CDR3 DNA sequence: TGTGCCACCAGTGGTGCCGGGACAGGATACAATGAGCAGTTCTTC.

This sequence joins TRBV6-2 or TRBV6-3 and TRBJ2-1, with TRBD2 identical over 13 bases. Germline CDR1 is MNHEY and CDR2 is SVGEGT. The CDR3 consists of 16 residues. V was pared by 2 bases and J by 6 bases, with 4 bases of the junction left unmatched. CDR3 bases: TGTGCCAGCAGTTACGCGACTAGCGGGAGGCCCAATGAGCAGTTCTTC. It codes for CASSYATSGRPNEQFF.

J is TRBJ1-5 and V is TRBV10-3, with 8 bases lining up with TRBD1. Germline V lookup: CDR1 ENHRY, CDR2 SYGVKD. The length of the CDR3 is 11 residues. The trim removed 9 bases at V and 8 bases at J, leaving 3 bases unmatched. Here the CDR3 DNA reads TGTGCCATTGGACAGGGAGAGCCCCAGCATTTT. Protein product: CAIGQGEPQHF.

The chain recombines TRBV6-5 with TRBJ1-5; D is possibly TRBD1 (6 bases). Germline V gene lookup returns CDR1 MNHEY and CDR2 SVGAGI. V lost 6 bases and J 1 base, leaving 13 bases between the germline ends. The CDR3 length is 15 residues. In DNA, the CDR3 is TGTGCCAGCAGCGCAGGGGATCGGAGCAATCAGCCCCAGCATTTT. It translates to CASSAGDRSNQPQHF.

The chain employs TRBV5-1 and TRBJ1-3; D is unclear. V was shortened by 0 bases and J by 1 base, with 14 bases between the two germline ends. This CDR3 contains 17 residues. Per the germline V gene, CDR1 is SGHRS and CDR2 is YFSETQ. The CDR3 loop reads CASSLAAVPTSGNTIYF. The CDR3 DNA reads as TGCGCCAGCAGCTTGGCGGCAGTCCCGACTTCTGGAAACACCATATATTTT.

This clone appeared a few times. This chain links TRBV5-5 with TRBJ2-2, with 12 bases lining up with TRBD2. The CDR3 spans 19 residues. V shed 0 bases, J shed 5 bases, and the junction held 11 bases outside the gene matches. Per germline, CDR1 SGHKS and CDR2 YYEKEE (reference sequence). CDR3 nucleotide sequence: TGTGCCAGCAGCTTGGAGCTAGCGGGAGGGCCCATCGTGACCGGGGAGCTGTTTTTT. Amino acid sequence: CASSLELAGGPIVTGELFF.

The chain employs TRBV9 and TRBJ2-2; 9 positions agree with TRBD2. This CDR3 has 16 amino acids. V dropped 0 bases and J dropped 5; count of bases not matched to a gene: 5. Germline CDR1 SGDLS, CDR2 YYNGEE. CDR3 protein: CASSVDGGRVTGELFF. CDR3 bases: TGTGCCAGCAGCGTAGACGGCGGGAGGGTTACCGGGGAGCTGTTTTTT.

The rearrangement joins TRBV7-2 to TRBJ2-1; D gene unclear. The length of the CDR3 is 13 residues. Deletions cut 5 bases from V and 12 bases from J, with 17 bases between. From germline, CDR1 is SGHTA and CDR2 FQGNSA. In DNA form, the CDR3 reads TGTGCCAGCAGCCAGCCCTTAGCAATCAGGCAGTTCTTC. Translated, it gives CASSQPLAIRQFF.

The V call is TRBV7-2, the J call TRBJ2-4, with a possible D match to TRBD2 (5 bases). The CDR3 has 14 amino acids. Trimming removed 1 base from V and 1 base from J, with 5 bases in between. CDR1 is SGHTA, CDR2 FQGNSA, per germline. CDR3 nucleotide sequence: TGTGCCAGCAGCTTAGGGACTGCCAAAAACATTCAGTACTTC. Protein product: CASSLGTAKNIQYF.

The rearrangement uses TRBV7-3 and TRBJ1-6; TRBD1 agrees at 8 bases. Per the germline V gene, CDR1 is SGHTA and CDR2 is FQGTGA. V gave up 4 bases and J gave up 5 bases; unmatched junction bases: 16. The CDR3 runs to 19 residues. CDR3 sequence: CASSSHTNQTGDNNSPLHF. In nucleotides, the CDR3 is TGTGCCAGCAGCTCCCACACCAACCAGACAGGGGACAATAATTCACCCCTCCACTTT.

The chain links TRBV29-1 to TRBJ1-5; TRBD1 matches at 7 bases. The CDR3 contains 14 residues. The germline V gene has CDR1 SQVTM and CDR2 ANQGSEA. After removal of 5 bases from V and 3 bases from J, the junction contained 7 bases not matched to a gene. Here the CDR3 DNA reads TGCAGCGTTTCCTATGGACAGGTCAATCAGCCCCAGCATTTT. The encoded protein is CSVSYGQVNQPQHF.

In nucleotides, the CDR3 is TGTGCCAGCAAGGGGACAGCAAATTCACCCCTCCACTTT. Its protein product is CASKGTANSPLHF. The V call is TRBV28, the J call TRBJ1-6; the match to TRBD1 covers 7 bases. The length of the CDR3 is 13 residues. J gave up 7 bases and V 7 bases, and 4 bases lay outside the gene matches. Germline lookup yields CDR1 MDHEN and CDR2 SYDVKM.

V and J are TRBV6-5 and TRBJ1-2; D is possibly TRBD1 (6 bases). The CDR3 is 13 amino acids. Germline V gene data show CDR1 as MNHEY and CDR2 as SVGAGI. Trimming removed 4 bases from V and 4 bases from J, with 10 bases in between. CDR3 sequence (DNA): TGTGCCAGCAGTTCAACAGGGCTCTATGGCTACACCTTC. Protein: CASSSTGLYGYTF.

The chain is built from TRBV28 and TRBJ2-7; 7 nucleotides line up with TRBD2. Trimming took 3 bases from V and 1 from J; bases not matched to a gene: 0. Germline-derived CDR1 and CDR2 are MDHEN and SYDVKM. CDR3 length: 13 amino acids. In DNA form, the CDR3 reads TGTGCCAGCAGTTTCGGGGGGTCCTACGAGCAGTACTTC. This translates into CASSFGGSYEQYF.

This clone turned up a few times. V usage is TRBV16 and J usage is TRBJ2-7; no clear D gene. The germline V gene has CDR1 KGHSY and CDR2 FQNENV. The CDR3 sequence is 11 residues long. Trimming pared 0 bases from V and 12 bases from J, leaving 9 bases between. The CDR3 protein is CASSQSSLMYF. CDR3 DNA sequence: TGTGCCAGCAGCCAATCTTCACTTATGTACTTC. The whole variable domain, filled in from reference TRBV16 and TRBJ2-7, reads GEEVAQTPKHLVRGEGQKAKLYCAPIKGHSYVFWYQQVLKNEFKFLISFQNENVFDETGMPKERFSAKCLPNSPCSLEIQATKLEDSAVYFCASSQSSLMYFGPGTRLTVT.

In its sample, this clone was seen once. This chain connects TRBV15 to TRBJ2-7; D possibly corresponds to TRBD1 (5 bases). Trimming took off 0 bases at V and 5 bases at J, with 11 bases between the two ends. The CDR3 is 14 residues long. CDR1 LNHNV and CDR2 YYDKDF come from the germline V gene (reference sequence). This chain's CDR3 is CATSRDQGSHEQYF. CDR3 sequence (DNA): TGTGCCACCAGCAGAGATCAGGGTTCCCACGAGCAGTACTTC.

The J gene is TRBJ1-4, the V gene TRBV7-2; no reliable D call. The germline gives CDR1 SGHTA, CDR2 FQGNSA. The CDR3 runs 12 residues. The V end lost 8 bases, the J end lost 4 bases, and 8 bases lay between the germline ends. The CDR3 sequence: CASSRGNEKLFF. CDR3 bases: TGTGCCAGCTCACGCGGTAATGAAAAACTGTTTTTT.